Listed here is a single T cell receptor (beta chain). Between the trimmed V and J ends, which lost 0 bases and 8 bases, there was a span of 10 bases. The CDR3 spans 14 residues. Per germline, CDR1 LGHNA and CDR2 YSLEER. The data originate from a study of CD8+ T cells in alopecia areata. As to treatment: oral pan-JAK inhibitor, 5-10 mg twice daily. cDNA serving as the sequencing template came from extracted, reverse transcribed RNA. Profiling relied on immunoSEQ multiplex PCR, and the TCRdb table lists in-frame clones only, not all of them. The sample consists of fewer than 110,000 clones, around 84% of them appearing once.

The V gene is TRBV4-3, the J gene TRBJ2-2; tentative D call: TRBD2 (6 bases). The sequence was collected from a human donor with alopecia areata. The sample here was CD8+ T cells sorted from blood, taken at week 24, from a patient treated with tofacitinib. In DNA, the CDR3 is TGCGCCAGCAGCCAAGATCGGAGGGCTGGGGAGCTGTTTTTT. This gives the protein CASSQDRRAGELFF.